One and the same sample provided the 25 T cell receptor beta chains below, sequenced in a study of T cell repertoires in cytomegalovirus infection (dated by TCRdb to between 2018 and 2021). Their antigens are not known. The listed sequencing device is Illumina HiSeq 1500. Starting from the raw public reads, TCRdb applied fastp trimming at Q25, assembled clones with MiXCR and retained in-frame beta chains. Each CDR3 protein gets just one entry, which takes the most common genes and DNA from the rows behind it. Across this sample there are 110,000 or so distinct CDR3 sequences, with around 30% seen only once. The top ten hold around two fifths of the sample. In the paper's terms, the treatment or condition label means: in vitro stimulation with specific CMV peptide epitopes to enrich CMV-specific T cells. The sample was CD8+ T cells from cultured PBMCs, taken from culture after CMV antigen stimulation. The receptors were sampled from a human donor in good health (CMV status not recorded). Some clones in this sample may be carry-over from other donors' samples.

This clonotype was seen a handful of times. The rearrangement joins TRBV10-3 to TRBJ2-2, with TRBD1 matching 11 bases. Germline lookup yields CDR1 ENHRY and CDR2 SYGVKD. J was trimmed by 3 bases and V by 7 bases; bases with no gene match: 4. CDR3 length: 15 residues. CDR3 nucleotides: TGTGCCATCAAAGGACAGGGGGCGGACACCGGGGAGCTGTTTTTT. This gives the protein CAIKGQGADTGELFF.

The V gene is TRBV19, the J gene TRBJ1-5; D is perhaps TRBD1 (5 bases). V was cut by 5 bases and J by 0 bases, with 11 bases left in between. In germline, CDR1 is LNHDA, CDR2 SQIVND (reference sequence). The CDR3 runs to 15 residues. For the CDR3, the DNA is TGTGCCAGTAGTTTGGGACGGGATAGCAATCAGCCCCAGCATTTT. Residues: CASSLGRDSNQPQHF.

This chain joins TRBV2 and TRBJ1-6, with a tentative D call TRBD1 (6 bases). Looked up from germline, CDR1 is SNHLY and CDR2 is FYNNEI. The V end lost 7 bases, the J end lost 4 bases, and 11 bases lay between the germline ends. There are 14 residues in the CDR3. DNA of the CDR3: TGTGCCAGCAAGGACAGCTTTTATAATTCACCCCTCCACTTT. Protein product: CASKDSFYNSPLHF.

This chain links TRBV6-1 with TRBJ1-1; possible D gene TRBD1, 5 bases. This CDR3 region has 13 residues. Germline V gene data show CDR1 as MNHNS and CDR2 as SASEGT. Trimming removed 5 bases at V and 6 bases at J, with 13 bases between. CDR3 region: CASSPQGRPEAFF. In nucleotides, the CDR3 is TGTGCCAGCAGTCCCCAGGGACGGCCTGAAGCTTTCTTT.

The CDR3 sequence is CASSQESSDEQFF. Written as DNA, the CDR3 is TGCGCCAGCAGCCAAGAGTCTAGCGACGAGCAGTTCTTC. J is TRBJ2-1 and V is TRBV4-3; weak D call: TRBD2 (6 bases). The CDR3 extends over 13 amino acids. Germline-derived CDR1 and CDR2 are LGHNA and YSLEER. Trimming stripped 0 bases from V and 10 bases from J, with 10 bases between.

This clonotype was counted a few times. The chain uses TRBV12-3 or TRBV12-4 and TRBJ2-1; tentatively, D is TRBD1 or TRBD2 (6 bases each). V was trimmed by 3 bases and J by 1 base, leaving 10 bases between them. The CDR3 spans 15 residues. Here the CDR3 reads CASSFTGASYNEQFF. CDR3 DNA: TGTGCCAGCAGTTTTACGGGGGCTTCCTACAATGAGCAGTTCTTC.

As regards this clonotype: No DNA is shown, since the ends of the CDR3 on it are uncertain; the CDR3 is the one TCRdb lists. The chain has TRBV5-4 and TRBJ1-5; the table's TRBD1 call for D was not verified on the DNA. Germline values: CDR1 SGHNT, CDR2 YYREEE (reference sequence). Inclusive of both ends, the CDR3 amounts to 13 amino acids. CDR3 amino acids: CASFGQGAAVSHF.

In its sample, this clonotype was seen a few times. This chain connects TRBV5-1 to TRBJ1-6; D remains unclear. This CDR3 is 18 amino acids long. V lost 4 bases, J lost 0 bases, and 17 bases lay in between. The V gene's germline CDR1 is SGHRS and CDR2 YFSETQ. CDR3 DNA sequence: TGCGCCAGCAGCAACCGTTATGGTGAAAGCTCCTATAATTCACCCCTCCACTTT. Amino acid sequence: CASSNRYGESSYNSPLHF.

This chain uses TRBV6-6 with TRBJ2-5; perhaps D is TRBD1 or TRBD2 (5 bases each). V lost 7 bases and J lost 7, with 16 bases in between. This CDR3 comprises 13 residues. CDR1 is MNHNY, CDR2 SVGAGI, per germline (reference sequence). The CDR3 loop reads CASILGLGGTQYF. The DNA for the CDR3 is TGTGCCAGCATCCTAGGACTTGGGGGGACCCAGTACTTC.

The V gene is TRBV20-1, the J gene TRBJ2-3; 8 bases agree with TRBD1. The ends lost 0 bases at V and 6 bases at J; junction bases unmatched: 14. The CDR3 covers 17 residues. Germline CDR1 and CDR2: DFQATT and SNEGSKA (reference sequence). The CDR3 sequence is CSARDYAGGVQVDTQYF. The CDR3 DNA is TGCAGTGCTAGAGATTACGCAGGGGGCGTGCAGGTGGATACGCAGTATTTT.

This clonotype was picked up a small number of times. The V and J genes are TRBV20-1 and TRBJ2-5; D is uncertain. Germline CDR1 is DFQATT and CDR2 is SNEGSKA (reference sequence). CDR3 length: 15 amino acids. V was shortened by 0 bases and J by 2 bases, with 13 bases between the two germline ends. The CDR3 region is CSARDDKFPQETQYF. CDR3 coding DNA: TGCAGTGCTAGAGATGATAAGTTCCCACAAGAGACCCAGTACTTC.

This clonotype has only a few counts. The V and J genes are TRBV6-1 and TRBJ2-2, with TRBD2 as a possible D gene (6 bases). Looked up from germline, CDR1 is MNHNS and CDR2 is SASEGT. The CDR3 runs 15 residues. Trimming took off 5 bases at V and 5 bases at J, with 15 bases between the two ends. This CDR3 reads CASSSHWGETGELFF. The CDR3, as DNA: TGTGCCAGCAGTTCGCATTGGGGGGAAACCGGGGAGCTGTTTTTT.

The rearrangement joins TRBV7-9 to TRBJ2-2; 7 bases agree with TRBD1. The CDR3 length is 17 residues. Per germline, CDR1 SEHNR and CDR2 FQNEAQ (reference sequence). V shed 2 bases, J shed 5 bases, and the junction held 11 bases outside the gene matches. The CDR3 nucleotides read TGTGCCAGCAGCTTACTAGAGCGGACAGGAGAAACCGGGGAGCTGTTTTTT. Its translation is CASSLLERTGETGELFF.

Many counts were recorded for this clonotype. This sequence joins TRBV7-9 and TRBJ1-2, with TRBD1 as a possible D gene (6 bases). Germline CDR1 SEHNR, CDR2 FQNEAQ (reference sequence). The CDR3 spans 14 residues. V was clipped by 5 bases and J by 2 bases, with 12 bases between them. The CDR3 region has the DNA TGTGCCAGCAGCCTCAGGGGCGAAAACTATGGCTACACCTTC. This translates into CASSLRGENYGYTF.

CDR3 protein: CASSYGDASYYGYTF. The DNA for the CDR3 is TGTGCCAGCAGTTACGGCGATGCATCCTACTATGGCTACACCTTC. V usage is TRBV6-5 and J usage is TRBJ1-2; D gene ambiguous. The CDR3 covers 15 residues. V dropped 2 bases and J dropped 3 bases, with 13 bases sitting between them. CDR1 and CDR2 from the germline V gene are MNHEY and SVGAGI.

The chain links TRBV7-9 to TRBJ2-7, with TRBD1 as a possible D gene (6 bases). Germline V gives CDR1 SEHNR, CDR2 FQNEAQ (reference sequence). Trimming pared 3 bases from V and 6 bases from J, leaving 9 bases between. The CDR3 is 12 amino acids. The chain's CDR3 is CASSFTGPEQYF. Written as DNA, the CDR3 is TGTGCCAGCAGCTTCACAGGGCCCGAGCAGTACTTC.

Here the CDR3 reads CASSRGGLKGSETQYF. The CDR3 DNA sequence: TGTGCCAGCAGCCGCGGGGGACTAAAGGGTAGCGAGACCCAGTACTTC. The chain joins TRBV7-3 to TRBJ2-5; 7 bases line up with TRBD2. From germline, CDR1 is SGHTA and CDR2 FQGTGA. The CDR3 is 16 residues long. J gave up 5 bases and V 5 bases, and 14 bases lay outside the gene matches.

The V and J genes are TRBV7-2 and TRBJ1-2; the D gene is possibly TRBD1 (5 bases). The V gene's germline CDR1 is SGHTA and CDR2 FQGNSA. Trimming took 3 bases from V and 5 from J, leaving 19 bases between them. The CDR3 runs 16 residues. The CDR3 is CASSFTVGMGLYGYTF. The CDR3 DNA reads TGTGCCAGCAGCTTTACCGTCGGGATGGGGCTATATGGCTACACCTTC.

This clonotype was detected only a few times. CDR3 bases: TGTGCCACCAGCAGACCTGGGACAGGTTTATCCTACGAGCAGTACTTC. Protein: CATSRPGTGLSYEQYF. J is TRBJ2-7 and V is TRBV15, with 8 nucleotides matching TRBD1. This CDR3 is built from 16 residues. In germline, CDR1 is LNHNV, CDR2 YYDKDF (reference sequence). Trimming removed 2 bases from V and 1 base from J; junction bases left unmatched: 7.

CDR3 bases: TGTGCCAGCAGTTACTTCCCGTATAATTCACCCCTCCACTTT. Its protein product is CASSYFPYNSPLHF. The rearrangement uses TRBV6-2 or TRBV6-3 and TRBJ1-6; D not certain. This CDR3 is 14 amino acids long. The V gene lost 1 base and the J gene lost 4 bases, with 5 bases spanning the gap. Germline CDR1 and CDR2: MNHEY and SVGEGT.

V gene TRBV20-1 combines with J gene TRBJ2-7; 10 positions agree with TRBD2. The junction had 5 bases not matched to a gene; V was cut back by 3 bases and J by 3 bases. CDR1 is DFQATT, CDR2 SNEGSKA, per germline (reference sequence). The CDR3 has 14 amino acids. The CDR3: CSASASGGYYEQYF. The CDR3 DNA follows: TGCAGTGCTAGTGCTAGCGGGGGTTACTACGAGCAGTACTTC.

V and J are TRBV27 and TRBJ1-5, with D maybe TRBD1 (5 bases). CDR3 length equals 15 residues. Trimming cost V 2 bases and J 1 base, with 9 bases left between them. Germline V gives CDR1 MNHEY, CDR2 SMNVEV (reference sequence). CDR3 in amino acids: CASSLLWGSNQPQHF. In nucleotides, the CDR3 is TGTGCCAGCAGTTTACTATGGGGGAGCAATCAGCCCCAGCATTTT.

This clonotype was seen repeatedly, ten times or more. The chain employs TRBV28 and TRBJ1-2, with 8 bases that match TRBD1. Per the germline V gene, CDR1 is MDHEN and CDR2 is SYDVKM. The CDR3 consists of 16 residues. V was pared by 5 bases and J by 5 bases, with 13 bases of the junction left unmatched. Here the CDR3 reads CASSPISDRAGYGYTF. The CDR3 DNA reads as TGTGCCAGCAGTCCTATTTCGGACAGGGCGGGGTATGGCTACACCTTC.

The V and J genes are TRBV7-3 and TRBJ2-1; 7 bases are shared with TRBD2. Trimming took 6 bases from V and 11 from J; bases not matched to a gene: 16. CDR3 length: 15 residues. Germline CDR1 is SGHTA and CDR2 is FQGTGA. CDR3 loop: CASSHREVTLKQQFF. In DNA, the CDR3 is TGTGCCAGCAGTCACCGGGAGGTTACGTTGAAGCAGCAGTTCTTC.

Here the CDR3 DNA reads TGTGCCAGCAGCTTATGGCTAGCGGGGGACGAGCAGTACTTC. Translated, it gives CASSLWLAGDEQYF. The rearrangement links TRBV7-2 to TRBJ2-7, with 10 bases matching TRBD2. Trimming at V came to 2 bases and at J to 5 bases, leaving 3 bases not matched to a gene. Germline V gene sequence: CDR1 SGHTA, CDR2 FQGNSA. This CDR3 spans 14 amino acids. Complete variable domain (other parts from reference TRBV7-2 and TRBJ2-7): GAGVSQSPSNKVTEKGKDVELRCDPISGHTALYWYRQSLGQGLEFLIYFQGNSAPDKSGLPSDRFSAERTGGSVSTLTIQRTQQEDSAVYLCASSLWLAGDEQYFGPGTRLTVT.